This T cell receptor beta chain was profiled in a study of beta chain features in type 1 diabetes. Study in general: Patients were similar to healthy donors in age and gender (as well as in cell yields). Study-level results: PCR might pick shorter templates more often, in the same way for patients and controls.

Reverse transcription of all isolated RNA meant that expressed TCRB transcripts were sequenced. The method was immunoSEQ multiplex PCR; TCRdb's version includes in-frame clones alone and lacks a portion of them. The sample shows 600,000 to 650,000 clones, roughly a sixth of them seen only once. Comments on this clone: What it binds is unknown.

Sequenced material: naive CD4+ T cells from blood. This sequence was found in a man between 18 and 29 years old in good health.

The CDR3 reads CASSTEQGGYGYTF. The CDR3 bases are TGCGCCAGCAGCACAGAGCAGGGTGGCTATGGCTACACCTTC. This sequence joins TRBV5-1 and TRBJ1-2, with a weak D call TRBD1 (5 bases). The CDR3 is 14 amino acids. V was cut by 4 bases and J by 4 bases, with 14 bases left in between. Germline V gene sequence: CDR1 SGHRS, CDR2 YFSETQ.